This is a list of T cell receptor beta chains from one sample in a study of T cell repertoires in cytomegalovirus infection. TCRdb independently ran MiXCR on the reads; one entry per CDR3 protein. The sample holds approximately 750,000 distinct CDR3 sequences, 35% seen once. The sample comprised PBMCs. These receptors originate from a human donor in good health (CMV status not recorded). Some clones in this sample may be carry-over from other donors' samples. Each CDR3 is given with its conserved first and last residue. A D gene is named only where the DNA matches it firmly. Only part of the rows carry a size: once, few, many, or a class if the clone is expanded.

j_gene: TRBJ1-1; v_gene: TRBV10-2; d_gene: .; abundance: few; CDR3aa: CASSETDNTEAFF; CDR3nt: TGCGCCAGCAGTGAGACAGATAACACTGAAGCTTTCTTT
j_gene: TRBJ1-5; v_gene: TRBV6-2/TRBV6-3; d_gene: .; abundance: .; CDR3aa: CASSYSGRNQPQHF; CDR3nt: TGTGCCAGCAGTTACTCGGGTCGCAATCAGCCCCAGCATTTT
j_gene: TRBJ2-1; v_gene: TRBV24-1; d_gene: TRBD2; abundance: .; CDR3aa: CATSDLKTSLNEQFF; CDR3nt: TGTGCCACCAGTGATTTGAAGACTAGCCTCAATGAGCAGTTCTTC
j_gene: TRBJ1-5; v_gene: TRBV6-5; d_gene: .; abundance: once; CDR3aa: CASSTYGSNQPQHF; CDR3nt: TGTGCCAGCAGTACCTATGGGAGCAATCAGCCCCAGCATTTT
j_gene: TRBJ2-7; v_gene: TRBV20-1; d_gene: TRBD1; abundance: .; CDR3aa: CSAKGQTLDRRYSYEQYF; CDR3nt: TGCAGTGCTAAAGGCCAAACATTGGACAGGAGATACTCCTACGAGCAGTACTTC
j_gene: TRBJ2-7; v_gene: TRBV10-3; d_gene: .; abundance: .; CDR3aa: CAISDTSYEQYF; CDR3nt: TGTGCCATCAGCGACACTTCCTACGAGCAGTACTTC
j_gene: TRBJ1-4; v_gene: TRBV3-1; d_gene: .; abundance: .; CDR3aa: CASSRRPDGNEKLFF; CDR3nt: TGTGCCAGCAGCCGGCGGCCAGATGGGAATGAAAAACTGTTTTTT
j_gene: TRBJ1-1; v_gene: TRBV7-2; d_gene: .; abundance: many; CDR3aa: CASSSPWGAAYTEAFF; CDR3nt: TGTGCCAGCAGCTCCCCGTGGGGGGCCGCCTACACTGAAGCTTTCTTT
j_gene: TRBJ2-5; v_gene: TRBV20-1; d_gene: .; abundance: few; CDR3aa: CSASRTAKETQYF; CDR3nt: TGCAGTGCTAGCCGGACAGCCAAAGAGACCCAGTACTTC
j_gene: TRBJ1-3; v_gene: TRBV7-2; d_gene: .; abundance: .; CDR3aa: CASSLGGNGNTIYF; CDR3nt: TGTGCCAGCAGCTTAGGAGGGAACGGAAACACCATATATTTT
j_gene: TRBJ2-1; v_gene: TRBV12-3/TRBV12-4; d_gene: .; abundance: many; CDR3aa: CATKQSSYNEQFF; CDR3nt: TGTGCCACAAAACAGAGCTCCTACAATGAGCAGTTCTTC
j_gene: TRBJ2-5; v_gene: TRBV19; d_gene: .; abundance: .; CDR3aa: CASSKTWTEETQYF; CDR3nt: TGTGCCAGTAGTAAGACCTGGACAGAAGAGACCCAGTACTTC
j_gene: TRBJ2-1; v_gene: TRBV7-2; d_gene: TRBD2; abundance: few; CDR3aa: CASSFPSGGANEQFF; CDR3nt: TGTGCCAGCAGCTTTCCGAGCGGGGGGGCTAATGAGCAGTTCTTC
j_gene: TRBJ2-5; v_gene: TRBV7-1; d_gene: .; abundance: .; CDR3aa: CASSSPGLSMPQYF; CDR3nt: TGTGCCAGCAGCAGTCCGGGACTGTCCATGCCCCAGTACTTC
j_gene: TRBJ1-2; v_gene: TRBV5-1; d_gene: .; abundance: .; CDR3aa: CASSLAGGSVAMNGYTF; CDR3nt: TGCGCCAGCAGCTTGGCCGGGGGTTCCGTTGCTATGAATGGCTACACCTTC
j_gene: TRBJ1-2; v_gene: TRBV12-3/TRBV12-4; d_gene: .; abundance: few; CDR3aa: CASSSKDLGGYTF; CDR3nt: TGTGCCAGCAGTTCCAAGGATCTTGGGGGCTACACCTTC
j_gene: TRBJ1-3; v_gene: TRBV6-2/TRBV6-3; d_gene: .; abundance: few; CDR3aa: CASSYSQSSGNTIYF; CDR3nt: TGTGCCAGCAGTTACAGTCAGAGCTCTGGAAACACCATATATTTT
j_gene: TRBJ2-2; v_gene: TRBV7-8; d_gene: TRBD1; abundance: many; CDR3aa: CASSSPLGPGQGTGELFF; CDR3nt: TGTGCCAGCAGCTCCCCCTTAGGTCCGGGACAGGGTACCGGGGAGCTGTTTTTT
j_gene: TRBJ2-1; v_gene: TRBV7-9; d_gene: .; abundance: few; CDR3aa: CASSHSFDEQFF; CDR3nt: TGTGCCAGCAGCCACAGTTTTGATGAGCAGTTCTTC
j_gene: TRBJ2-7; v_gene: TRBV19; d_gene: .; abundance: .; CDR3aa: CASRSMITAPYEQYF; CDR3nt: TGTGCCAGTAGATCGATGATAACAGCTCCCTACGAGCAGTACTTC
j_gene: TRBJ1-1; v_gene: TRBV19; d_gene: .; abundance: .; CDR3aa: CASSLPDSLEYTEAFF; CDR3nt: TGTGCCAGTAGTCTCCCTGACAGTCTGGAGTACACTGAAGCTTTCTTT
j_gene: TRBJ2-3; v_gene: TRBV7-6; d_gene: .; abundance: .; CDR3aa: CASSLVAGRFADTQYF; CDR3nt: TGTGCCAGCAGCTTAGTTGCAGGGAGGTTCGCAGATACGCAGTATTTT
j_gene: TRBJ1-2; v_gene: TRBV28; d_gene: .; abundance: .; CDR3aa: CACQAGGRGYTF; CDR3nt: TGTGCCTGCCAGGCGGGGGGTCGAGGCTACACCTTC
j_gene: TRBJ2-1; v_gene: TRBV2; d_gene: TRBD1; abundance: once; CDR3aa: CASVTGAMEQFF; CDR3nt: TGTGCCAGTGTCACAGGGGCGATGGAGCAGTTCTTC
j_gene: TRBJ1-1; v_gene: TRBV28; d_gene: TRBD1; abundance: .; CDR3aa: CASKTAGTGVTEAFF; CDR3nt: TGTGCCAGCAAAACGGCCGGGACAGGGGTAACTGAAGCTTTCTTT
j_gene: TRBJ1-4; v_gene: TRBV14; d_gene: .; abundance: .; CDR3aa: CASSRRVSANEKLFF; CDR3nt: TGTGCCAGCAGCCGAAGGGTTTCGGCTAATGAAAAACTGTTTTTT
j_gene: TRBJ1-2; v_gene: TRBV11-2; d_gene: .; abundance: many; CDR3aa: CASSGYYGYTF; CDR3nt: TGTGCCAGCAGCGGTTACTATGGCTACACCTTC
j_gene: TRBJ2-5; v_gene: TRBV5-4; d_gene: TRBD2; abundance: .; CDR3aa: CASGPSGGLEETQYF; CDR3nt: TGTGCCAGCGGCCCTAGCGGGGGTCTGGAAGAGACCCAGTACTTC
j_gene: TRBJ1-5; v_gene: TRBV24-1; d_gene: .; abundance: once; CDR3aa: CATSAKGYGSNQPQHF; CDR3nt: TGTGCCACCAGTGCGAAAGGCTACGGCAGCAATCAGCCCCAGCATTTT